This entry concerns a single TCR beta chain. Antigen: not known. This specimen comes from a study of T cells after yellow fever vaccination. Study-level background: Preparation used SMART-Seq v4 Ultra Low Input for the low-cell-number fractions. Overall study results and limits: Some clonotypes, a small share, were shared between CD4 and CD8 compartments.

The TCR cDNA carried a universal primer site and UMIs from 5'RACE template switching. From the 5' RACE reads, TCRdb called clonotypes with MiXCR, one entry per CDR3 protein. The sample yields 300,000 or so distinct CDR3 sequences, 3% to 4.5% seen once. CDR3 size: 14 residues. The germline V gene encodes CDR1 DFQATT and CDR2 SNEGSKA (reference sequence). V shed 5 bases, J shed 2 bases, and the junction held 4 bases outside the gene matches. The TCR sequence derives from a man aged 18 to 29 who received the YFV17D yellow fever vaccine. The starting material was PBMCs, obtained 5 days after the yellow fever booster vaccination. This chain links TRBV20-1 with TRBJ2-1, with 9 bases identical to TRBD2. The DNA for the CDR3 is TGCAGTGCTTTCCGACTAGCGGCCTACAATGAGCAGTTCTTC. Translation gives CSAFRLAAYNEQFF.